The T cell receptor (beta chain) described here comes from a study of cytomegalovirus exposure and HLA in healthy donors. Looking at the study overall: Around 86 million unique TCRs, all from HLA-typed donors, were included in an early release of the data.

The PCR contained 60 Vbeta and 13 Jbeta primers. Assay: immunoSEQ multiplex PCR; the TCRdb copy retains only in-frame clones and omits some. Altogether roughly 100,000 clones are present, about 15% being singletons, with the ten largest covering more than 0.8%. Turning to this clone: Its antigen is unknown.

Findings and limits, study-wide: The authors later linked a missense DCLRE1C variant to TCR beta V- and J-gene trimming. It is likely that the observed cluster of highly shared sequence variants was a sequencing artifact.

CDR3 length: 13 residues. Trimming cost V 4 bases and J 10 bases; bases outside gene matches: 3. The germline CDR1 and CDR2 sequences are SGHNT and YYREEE (reference sequence). The sample comprised PBMCs. The TCR comes from a female donor in good health and CMV-seronegative. The chain couples TRBV5-4 to TRBJ1-6, with 9 bases that match TRBD1. The CDR3 DNA follows: TGTGCCAGCAGCCCGACAGGGGGGTCACCCCTCCACTTT. This encodes CASSPTGGSPLHF.